This passage covers 15 T cell receptor beta chains from one sample sequenced in a study of T cell repertoires in cytomegalovirus infection. TCRdb recomputed calls from the reads with MiXCR, one row per CDR3 protein. The profile covers 450,000 to 550,000 distinct CDR3 sequences, with approximately 17% appearing a single time and roughly a quarter taken by the ten largest. What was sequenced was CD8+ T cells from PBMCs. These receptor sequences come from a human donor in good health (CMV status not recorded). Some clones in this sample may be carry-over from other donors' samples.

This rearrangement joins TRBV7-9 to TRBJ2-2; 10 nucleotides line up with TRBD2. The ends lost 5 bases at V and 6 bases at J; junction bases unmatched: 6. The length of the CDR3 is 15 residues. The germline gives CDR1 SEHNR, CDR2 FQNEAQ (reference sequence). CDR3 sequence: CASSLQAGGAGELFF. The CDR3 DNA is TGTGCCAGCAGCCTACAAGCGGGAGGGGCCGGGGAGCTGTTTTTT. The variable domain in full, completed from reference TRBV7-9 and TRBJ2-2, reads DTGVSQNPRHKITKRGQNVTFRCDPISEHNRLYWYRQTLGQGPEFLTYFQNEAQLEKSRLLSDRFSAERPKGSFSTLEIQRTEQGDSAMYLCASSLQAGGAGELFFGEGSRLTVL.

The sample holds many counts of this clonotype. The chain links TRBV7-2 to TRBJ2-7, with 8 nucleotides matching TRBD2. Germline CDR1 is SGHTA and CDR2 is FQGNSA. There are 15 residues in the CDR3. With V trimmed by 6 bases and J by 2 bases, 9 bases remained unmatched. CDR3 protein: CASSPSGGRTYEQYF. The CDR3, as DNA: TGTGCCAGCAGTCCATCGGGCGGGAGGACCTACGAGCAGTACTTC.

On this clonotype: A much larger clonotype is one base distant, so this may be a read error. The chain has TRBV6-8 and TRBJ1-2, with D possibly TRBD1 on 5 matching bases. The CDR3 has 14 amino acids. Germline loops: CDR1 MNHGY, CDR2 SAAAGT. V was cut by 11 bases and J by 2 bases, with 18 bases left in between. CDR3 in amino acids: CAGTGQGLNYGYTF. The CDR3 DNA reads as TGTGCCGGCACCGGGCAGGGCCTCAACTATGGCTACACCTTC.

The V and J genes are TRBV15 and TRBJ2-2; possibly TRBD1 for D (6 bases). The CDR3 loop spans 16 amino acids. CDR1 is LNHNV, CDR2 YYDKDF, per germline (reference sequence). V was trimmed by 3 bases and J by 3 bases, leaving 14 bases between them. The chain's CDR3 is CATSSDDRRDTGELFF. The CDR3 coding sequence is TGTGCCACCAGCAGCGATGACAGGCGGGACACCGGGGAGCTGTTTTTT.

This clonotype appeared many times. The J gene is TRBJ1-1, the V gene TRBV7-8; D is possibly TRBD1 (6 bases). The CDR3 sequence is 15 residues long. V dropped 5 bases and J dropped 5 bases, with 18 bases sitting between them. The germline V gene encodes CDR1 SGHVS and CDR2 FQNEAQ. The CDR3 DNA reads as TGTGCCAGCAGCGAACTAACCAGGGGATCTACTGAAGCTTTCTTT. Translation gives CASSELTRGSTEAFF.

This clonotype was detected only a few times. The rearrangement uses TRBV19 and TRBJ2-1, with D possibly matching TRBD2 (5 bases). There are 13 residues in the CDR3. Looked up from germline, CDR1 is LNHDA and CDR2 is SQIVND (reference sequence). V lost 9 bases to trimming and J lost 8 bases, with 17 bases between them. The CDR3 spells CASPLRRCDEQFF. The CDR3 nucleotides read TGTGCCAGCCCCCTGAGGAGGTGCGATGAGCAGTTCTTC.

This sequence joins TRBV28 and TRBJ2-5; D gene unclear. CDR3 length: 14 amino acids. Germline loops: CDR1 MDHEN, CDR2 SYDVKM. Trimming took off 3 bases at V and 5 bases at J, with 13 bases between the two ends. CDR3 amino acids: CASSFPFLGETQYF. CDR3 DNA sequence: TGTGCCAGCAGTTTCCCCTTTCTGGGTGAGACCCAGTACTTC. Full variable domain (remainder filled in from reference TRBV28 and TRBJ2-5): DVKVTQSSRYLVKRTGEKVFLECVQDMDHENMFWYRQDPGLGLRLIYFSYDVKMKEKGDIPEGYSVSREKKERFSLILESASTNQTSMYLCASSFPFLGETQYFGPGTRLLVL.

The chain recombines TRBV4-2 with TRBJ2-1, with D tentatively TRBD2 (5 bases). The CDR3 runs to 17 residues. Germline CDR1 reads LGHNA; CDR2 reads YNFKEQ. Between the trimmed V and J ends, which lost 1 base and 2 bases, there was a span of 15 bases. CDR3 protein: CASSQAPWAEAYNEQFF. The CDR3 nucleotides are TGTGCCAGCAGCCAAGCCCCATGGGCGGAGGCCTACAATGAGCAGTTCTTC.

Many counts were recorded for this clonotype. V usage is TRBV7-3 and J usage is TRBJ2-3; TRBD2 matches 7 bases. Trimming took 6 bases from V and 1 from J; bases not matched to a gene: 7. Germline values: CDR1 SGHTA, CDR2 FQGTGA. CDR3 size: 15 residues. CDR3 loop: CASSSERDRTDTQYF. The CDR3 DNA reads as TGTGCCAGCAGTTCTGAGCGGGATCGCACAGATACGCAGTATTTT.

Here the CDR3 reads CATSEAGPYSGANVLTF. The CDR3 DNA is TGTGCCACCAGTGAGGCAGGCCCTTACTCTGGGGCCAACGTCCTGACTTTC. The V gene is TRBV24-1, the J gene TRBJ2-6; D remains ambiguous. V lost 4 bases to trimming and J lost 0 bases, with 12 bases between them. CDR3 length equals 17 residues. Per the germline V gene, CDR1 is KGHDR and CDR2 is SFDVKD.

The chain carries TRBV14 and TRBJ2-1; D could derive from TRBD1 or TRBD2 (5 bases each). The V gene's germline CDR1 is SGHDN and CDR2 FVKESK. The CDR3 has 15 amino acids. V was trimmed by 2 bases and J by 1 base, leaving 9 bases between them. The CDR3 DNA is TGTGCCAGCAGCCAACCGTGGGGGTCCTACAATGAGCAGTTCTTC. As protein: CASSQPWGSYNEQFF.

There are a few counts of this clonotype. The genes are TRBV3-1 and TRBJ2-1; 10 bases match TRBD2. Germline V gene sequence: CDR1 LGHDT, CDR2 YNNKEL (reference sequence). Losses at the gene ends were 3 bases for V and 8 bases for J; bases not matched to a gene: 7. This CDR3 contains 15 residues. This CDR3 reads CASSHEREGRYEQFF. The CDR3 bases are TGTGCCAGCAGCCACGAGCGGGAGGGCCGCTATGAGCAGTTCTTC.

In nucleotides, the CDR3 is TGTGCCAGCAGCCCATGGGACACTGAAGCTTTCTTT. This sequence encodes CASSPWDTEAFF. This sequence joins TRBV5-5 and TRBJ1-1; no definite D call. V lost 4 bases, J lost 3 bases, and 7 bases lay in between. CDR3 length: 12 residues. The V gene's germline CDR1 is SGHKS and CDR2 YYEKEE (reference sequence).

This chain links TRBV4-1 with TRBJ2-2; D perhaps matches TRBD2 (7 bases). The CDR3 has 17 residues. The V gene lost 0 bases and the J gene lost 4 bases, with 15 bases spanning the gap. Per germline, CDR1 MGHRA and CDR2 YSYEKL. The CDR3 here is CASSQDGGGGPTGELFF. In DNA form, the CDR3 reads TGCGCCAGCAGCCAAGATGGGGGAGGGGGTCCCACCGGGGAGCTGTTTTTT.

This clonotype showed up just a few times. The chain couples TRBV7-9 to TRBJ2-3; D remains unclear. Germline V lookup: CDR1 SEHNR, CDR2 FQNEAQ (reference sequence). This CDR3 is built from 12 residues. V was shortened by 5 bases and J by 6 bases, with 9 bases between the two germline ends. CDR3 in amino acids: CASSRSPDTQYF. The CDR3 DNA reads as TGTGCCAGCAGCCGTAGCCCCGATACGCAGTATTTT.